This TCR beta chain was obtained from a study of CD8 T cells in ankylosing spondylitis. Overall study findings and caveats: Reportedly, matched ankylosing spondylitis synovial fluid was significantly enriched for disease-linked clones. A TCR beta motif of about 8 highly homologous variants appeared characteristic of ankylosing spondylitis blood. Disease-linked clones, CD8+, were relatively rare in peripheral blood.

Note on this clonotype: Its antigen is still unknown.

V was clipped by 6 bases and J by 5 bases; unmatched bases: 9. The CDR3 runs to 15 residues. The germline CDR1 and CDR2 sequences are SQVTM and ANQGSEA. Using quantitative 5'-RACE with molecular barcodes, the authors made TCR beta libraries. TCRdb re-called the 5' RACE reads with MiXCR, one entry per CDR3 protein. The sample holds about 400,000 distinct CDR3 sequences, around 20% seen once. The sequencing sample was made of blood, either unsorted or a sorted T cell fraction (not recorded which). V is TRBV29-1 and J is TRBJ2-1, with 11 bases lining up with TRBD2. This sequence originates from a male donor with ankylosing spondylitis. The CDR3 loop reads CSVGLGTSGDNEQFF. The CDR3 DNA is TGCAGCGTGGGTCTTGGGACTAGCGGCGACAATGAGCAGTTCTTC.